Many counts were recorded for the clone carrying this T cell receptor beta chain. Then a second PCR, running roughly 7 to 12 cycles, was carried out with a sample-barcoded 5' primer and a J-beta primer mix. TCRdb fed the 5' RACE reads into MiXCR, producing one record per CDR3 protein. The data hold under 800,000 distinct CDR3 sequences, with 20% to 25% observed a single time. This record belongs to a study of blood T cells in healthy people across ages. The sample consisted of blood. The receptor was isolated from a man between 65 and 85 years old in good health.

For the CDR3, the DNA is TGTGCCAGCAGTAGAACTGGACTAGCGCAGATAAGCACAGATACGCAGTATTTT. It translates to CASSRTGLAQISTDTQYF. This sequence joins TRBV2 and TRBJ2-3; 9 bases map to TRBD2. In germline, CDR1 is SNHLY, CDR2 FYNNEI. J lost 0 bases, V lost 5 bases, and 12 bases had no gene match. The CDR3 has 18 residues.